This T cell receptor (beta chain) was sequenced in a study of blood T cells in healthy people across ages. Combining a sample-barcoded 5' primer with a J-beta primer mix, a second PCR ran for 7 to 11 cycles. Through a template-switch adaptor with 12 random nucleotides, each cDNA molecule received a tag. TCRdb reanalysed the 5' RACE reads using MiXCR and keeps one entry per CDR3 protein. Of under 850,000 distinct CDR3 sequences in the sample, 35% to 40% were seen once. The ends were cut back, 3 bases at V and 11 bases at J, with 13 bases in the middle. Per germline, CDR1 SEHNR and CDR2 FQNEAQ (reference sequence). The CDR3 loop spans 12 amino acids. Approximately 9.4 milliliters was the volume of peripheral blood drawn from each donor. Extraction of total RNA produced a minimum of 5 micrograms from each sample.

The clonotype originates from a man between 18 and 35 years old in good health. The sample was blood. The chain is built from TRBV7-9 and TRBJ2-5; no clear D. CDR3 residues: CASSLVLNEQYF. For the CDR3, the DNA is TGTGCCAGCAGCTTGGTACTGAATGAGCAGTACTTC.